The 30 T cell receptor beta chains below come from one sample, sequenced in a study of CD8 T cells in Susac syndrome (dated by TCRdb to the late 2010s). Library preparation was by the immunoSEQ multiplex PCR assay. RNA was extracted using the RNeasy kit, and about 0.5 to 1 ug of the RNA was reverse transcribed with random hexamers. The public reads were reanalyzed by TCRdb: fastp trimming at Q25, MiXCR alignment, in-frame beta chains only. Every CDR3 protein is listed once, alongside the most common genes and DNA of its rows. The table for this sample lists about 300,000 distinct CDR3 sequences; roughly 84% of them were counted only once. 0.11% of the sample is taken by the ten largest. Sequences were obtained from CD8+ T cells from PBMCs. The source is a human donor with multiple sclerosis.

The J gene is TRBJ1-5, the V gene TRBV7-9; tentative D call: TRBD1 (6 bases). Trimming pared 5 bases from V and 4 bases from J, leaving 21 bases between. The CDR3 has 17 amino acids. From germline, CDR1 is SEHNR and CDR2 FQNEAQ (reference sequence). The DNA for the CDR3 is TGTGCCAGCAGCGGGACCCCTAAGGGGGGTATAAATCAGCCCCAGCATTTT. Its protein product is CASSGTPKGGINQPQHF.

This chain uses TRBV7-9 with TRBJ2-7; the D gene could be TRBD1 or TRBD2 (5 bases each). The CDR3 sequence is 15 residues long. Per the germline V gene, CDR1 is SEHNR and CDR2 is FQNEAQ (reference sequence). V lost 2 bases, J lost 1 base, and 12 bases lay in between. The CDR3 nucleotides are TGTGCCAGCAGCTTAAGAGGGGACCGGTCCTACGAGCAGTACTTC. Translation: CASSLRGDRSYEQYF.

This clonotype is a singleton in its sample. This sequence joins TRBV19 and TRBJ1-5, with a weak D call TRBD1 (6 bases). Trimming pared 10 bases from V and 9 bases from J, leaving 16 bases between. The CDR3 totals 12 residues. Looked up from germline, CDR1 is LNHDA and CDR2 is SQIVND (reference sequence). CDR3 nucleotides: TGTGCCACCGCAGGGGTTTCATGGCCCCAGCATTTT. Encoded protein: CATAGVSWPQHF. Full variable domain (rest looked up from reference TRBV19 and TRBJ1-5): DGGITQSPKYLFRKEGQNVTLSCEQNLNHDAMYWYRQDPGQGLRLIYYSQIVNDFQKGDIAEGYSVSREKKESFPLTVTSAQKNPTAFYLCATAGVSWPQHFGDGTRLSIL.

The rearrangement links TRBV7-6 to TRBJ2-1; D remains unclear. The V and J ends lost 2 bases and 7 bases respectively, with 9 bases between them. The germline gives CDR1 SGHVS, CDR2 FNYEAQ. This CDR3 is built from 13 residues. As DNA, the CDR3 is TGTGCCAGCAGCTTATGGGCAGCTAATGAGCAGTTCTTC. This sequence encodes CASSLWAANEQFF.

The DNA for the CDR3 is TGTGCCAGCAGCTTAAGTGCGGACCCTAGGGAGCAGTACTTC. It is translated as CASSLSADPREQYF. The J gene is TRBJ2-7, the V gene TRBV7-3; D ambiguous. Germline CDR1 is SGHTA and CDR2 is FQGTGA. The ends were cut back, 1 base at V and 7 bases at J, with 14 bases in the middle. The CDR3 totals 14 residues.

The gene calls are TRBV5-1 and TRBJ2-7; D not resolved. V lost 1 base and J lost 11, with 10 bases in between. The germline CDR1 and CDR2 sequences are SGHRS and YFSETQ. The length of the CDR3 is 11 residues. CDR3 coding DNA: TGCGCCAGCAGCTTGAACTCAGTTGAGTACTTC. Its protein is CASSLNSVEYF.

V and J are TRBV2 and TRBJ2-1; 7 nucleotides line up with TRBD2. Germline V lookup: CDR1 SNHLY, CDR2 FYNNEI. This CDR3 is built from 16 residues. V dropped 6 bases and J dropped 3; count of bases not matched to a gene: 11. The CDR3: CASSGTTSAIYNEQFF. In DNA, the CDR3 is TGTGCCAGCAGCGGCACAACTAGCGCCATCTACAATGAGCAGTTCTTC.

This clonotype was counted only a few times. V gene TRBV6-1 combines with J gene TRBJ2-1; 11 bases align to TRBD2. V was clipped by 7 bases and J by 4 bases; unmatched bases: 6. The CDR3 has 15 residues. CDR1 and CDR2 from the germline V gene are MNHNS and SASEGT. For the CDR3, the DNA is TGTGCCAGCATCCTGGGACTAGCGGAGTACAATGAGCAGTTCTTC. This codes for CASILGLAEYNEQFF.

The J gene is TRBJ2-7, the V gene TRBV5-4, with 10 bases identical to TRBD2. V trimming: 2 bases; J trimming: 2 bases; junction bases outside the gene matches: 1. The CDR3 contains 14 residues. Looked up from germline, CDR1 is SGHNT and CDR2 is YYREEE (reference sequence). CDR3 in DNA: TGTGCCAGCAGCTTTGGGACTAGCGCCTACGAGCAGTACTTC. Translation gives CASSFGTSAYEQYF. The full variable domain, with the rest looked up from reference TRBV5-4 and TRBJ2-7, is ETGVTQSPTHLIKTRGQQVTLRCSSQSGHNTVSWYQQALGQGPQFIFQYYREEENGRGNFPPRFSGLQFPNYSSELNVNALELDDSALYLCASSFGTSAYEQYFGPGTRLTVT.

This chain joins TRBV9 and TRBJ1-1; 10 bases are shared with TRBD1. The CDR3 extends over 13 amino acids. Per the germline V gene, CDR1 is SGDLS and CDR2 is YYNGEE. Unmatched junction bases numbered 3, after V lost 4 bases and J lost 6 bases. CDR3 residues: CASSLGTGAEAFF. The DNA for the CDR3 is TGTGCCAGCAGCCTTGGGACAGGGGCTGAAGCTTTCTTT.

The CDR3: CASSQATSFQQFF. The CDR3 DNA follows: TGCGCCAGCAGCCAAGCGACTAGTTTCCAGCAGTTCTTC. The V and J genes are TRBV4-1 and TRBJ2-1; a weak D match, TRBD2 (6 bases). The CDR3 contains 13 residues. The V end lost 1 base, the J end lost 11 bases, and 12 bases lay between the germline ends. The V gene's germline CDR1 is MGHRA and CDR2 YSYEKL.

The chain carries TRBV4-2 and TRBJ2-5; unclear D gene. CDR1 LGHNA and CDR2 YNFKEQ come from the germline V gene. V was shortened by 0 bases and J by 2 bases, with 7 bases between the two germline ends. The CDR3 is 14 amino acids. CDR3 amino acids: CASSQDWGQETQYF. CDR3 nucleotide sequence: TGTGCCAGCAGCCAAGATTGGGGACAAGAGACCCAGTACTTC.

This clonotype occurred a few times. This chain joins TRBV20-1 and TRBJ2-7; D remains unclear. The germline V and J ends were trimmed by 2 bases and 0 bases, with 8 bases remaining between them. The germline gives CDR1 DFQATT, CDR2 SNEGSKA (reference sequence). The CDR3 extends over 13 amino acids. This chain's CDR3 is CSARRSNSYEQYF. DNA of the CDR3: TGCAGTGCTAGAAGGAGTAACTCCTACGAGCAGTACTTC.

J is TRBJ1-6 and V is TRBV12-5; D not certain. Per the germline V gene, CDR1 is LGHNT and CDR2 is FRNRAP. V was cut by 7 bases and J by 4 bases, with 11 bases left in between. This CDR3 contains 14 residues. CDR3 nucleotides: TGTGCTAGTGCCTTCGCGGGATATAATTCACCCCTCCACTTT. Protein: CASAFAGYNSPLHF.

The DNA of the CDR3 is TGTGCCAGCAGCCAAGTTACAGGCGCTCTGGGCCGACCCCCGGGGACTGAAGCTTTCTTT. It specifies CASSQVTGALGRPPGTEAFF. V usage is TRBV3-1 and J usage is TRBJ1-1; TRBD1 might be the D (5 bases). Trimming stripped 1 base from V and 5 bases from J, with 29 bases between. The germline V gene has CDR1 LGHDT and CDR2 YNNKEL (reference sequence). The CDR3 consists of 20 residues.

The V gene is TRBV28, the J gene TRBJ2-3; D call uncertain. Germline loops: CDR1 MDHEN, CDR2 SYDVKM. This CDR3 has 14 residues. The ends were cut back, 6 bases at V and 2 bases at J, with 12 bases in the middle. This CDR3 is CASSLHKNTDTQYF. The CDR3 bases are TGTGCCAGCAGCCTACATAAAAACACAGATACGCAGTATTTT.

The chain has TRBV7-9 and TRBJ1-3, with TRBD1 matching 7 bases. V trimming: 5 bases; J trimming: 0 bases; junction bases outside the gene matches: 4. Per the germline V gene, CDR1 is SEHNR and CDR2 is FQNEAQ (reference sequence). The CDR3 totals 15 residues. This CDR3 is CASSPRGISGNTIYF. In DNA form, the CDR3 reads TGTGCCAGCAGCCCCAGGGGGATCTCTGGAAACACCATATATTTT.

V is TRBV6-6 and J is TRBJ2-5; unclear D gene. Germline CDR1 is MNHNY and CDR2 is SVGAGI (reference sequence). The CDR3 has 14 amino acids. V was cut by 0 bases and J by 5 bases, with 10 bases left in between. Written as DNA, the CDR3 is TGTGCCAGCAGTTACTCGACTCCCGTGGAGACCCAGTACTTC. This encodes CASSYSTPVETQYF.

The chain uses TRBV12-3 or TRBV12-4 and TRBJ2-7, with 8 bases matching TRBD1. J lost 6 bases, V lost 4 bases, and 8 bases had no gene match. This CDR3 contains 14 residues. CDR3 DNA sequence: TGTGCCAGCAGTTGGGGGACAGGCGTCGGCGAGCAGTACTTC. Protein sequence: CASSWGTGVGEQYF.

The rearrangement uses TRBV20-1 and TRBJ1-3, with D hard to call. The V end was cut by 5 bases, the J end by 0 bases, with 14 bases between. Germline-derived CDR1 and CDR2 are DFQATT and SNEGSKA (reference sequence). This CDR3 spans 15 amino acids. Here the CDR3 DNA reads TGCAGTGCTCTAGAGCCTTGGGGCTCTGGAAACACCATATATTTT. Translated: CSALEPWGSGNTIYF.

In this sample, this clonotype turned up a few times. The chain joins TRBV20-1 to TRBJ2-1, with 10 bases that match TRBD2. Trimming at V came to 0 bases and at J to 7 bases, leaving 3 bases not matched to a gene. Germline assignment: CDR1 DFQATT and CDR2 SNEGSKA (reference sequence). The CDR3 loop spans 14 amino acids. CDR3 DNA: TGCAGTGCTAGAGACCCACTAGCGGGGAATGAGCAGTTCTTC. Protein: CSARDPLAGNEQFF.

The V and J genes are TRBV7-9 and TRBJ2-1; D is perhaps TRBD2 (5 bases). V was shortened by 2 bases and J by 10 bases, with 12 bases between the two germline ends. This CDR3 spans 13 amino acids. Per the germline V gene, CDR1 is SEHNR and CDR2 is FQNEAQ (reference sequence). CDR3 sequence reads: CASSLSEGGEQFF. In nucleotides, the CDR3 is TGTGCCAGCAGCTTATCAGAGGGCGGGGAGCAGTTCTTC.

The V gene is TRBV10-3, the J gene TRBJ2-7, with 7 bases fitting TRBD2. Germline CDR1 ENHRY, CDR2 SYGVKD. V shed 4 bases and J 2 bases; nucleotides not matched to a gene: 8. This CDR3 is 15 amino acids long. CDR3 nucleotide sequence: TGTGCCATCAGTGGGACTAGGACCCAAACCTACGAGCAGTACTTC. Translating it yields CAISGTRTQTYEQYF.

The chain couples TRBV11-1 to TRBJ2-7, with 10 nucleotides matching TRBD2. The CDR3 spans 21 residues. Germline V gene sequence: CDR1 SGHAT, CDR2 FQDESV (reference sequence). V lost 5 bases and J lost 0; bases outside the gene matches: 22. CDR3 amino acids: CASSARPSSGSRVSSSYEQYF. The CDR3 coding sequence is TGTGCCAGCAGCGCCCGACCCTCTAGCGGGAGTAGGGTGTCCAGCTCCTACGAGCAGTACTTC.

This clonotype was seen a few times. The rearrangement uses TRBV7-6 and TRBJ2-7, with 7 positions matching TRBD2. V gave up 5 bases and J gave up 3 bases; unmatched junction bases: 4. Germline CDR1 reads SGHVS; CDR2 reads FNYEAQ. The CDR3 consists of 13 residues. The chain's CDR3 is CASSPREGYEQYF. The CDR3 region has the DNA TGTGCCAGCAGCCCAAGGGAGGGCTACGAGCAGTACTTC.

CDR3 bases: TGCAGCGTTGAAGATATCCCCAATGAGCAGTTCTTC. It is translated as CSVEDIPNEQFF. The rearrangement links TRBV29-1 to TRBJ2-1; no definite D call. CDR1 is SQVTM, CDR2 ANQGSEA, per germline. The CDR3 spans 12 residues. Trimming pared 0 bases from V and 6 bases from J, leaving 6 bases between.

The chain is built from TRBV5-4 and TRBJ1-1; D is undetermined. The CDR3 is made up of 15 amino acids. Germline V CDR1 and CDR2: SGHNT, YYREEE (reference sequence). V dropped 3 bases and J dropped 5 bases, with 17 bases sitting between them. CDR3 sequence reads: CASSSDRGPGTEAFF. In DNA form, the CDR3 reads TGTGCCAGCAGCTCAGATCGGGGTCCCGGAACTGAAGCTTTCTTT. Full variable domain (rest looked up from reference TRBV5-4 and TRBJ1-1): ETGVTQSPTHLIKTRGQQVTLRCSSQSGHNTVSWYQQALGQGPQFIFQYYREEENGRGNFPPRFSGLQFPNYSSELNVNALELDDSALYLCASSSDRGPGTEAFFGQGTRLTVV.

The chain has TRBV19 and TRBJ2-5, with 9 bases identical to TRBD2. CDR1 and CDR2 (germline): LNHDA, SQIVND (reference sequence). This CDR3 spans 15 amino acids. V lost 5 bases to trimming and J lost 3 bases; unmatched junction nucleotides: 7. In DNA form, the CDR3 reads TGTGCCAGTAGTTTATTAGCGGGGGCAGAAGAGACCCAGTACTTC. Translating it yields CASSLLAGAEETQYF.

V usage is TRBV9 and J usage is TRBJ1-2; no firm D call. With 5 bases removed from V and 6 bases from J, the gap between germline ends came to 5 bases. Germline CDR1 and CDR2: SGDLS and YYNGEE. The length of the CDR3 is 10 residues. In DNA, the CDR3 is TGTGCCAGCAGTGGACATGGCTACACCTTC. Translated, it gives CASSGHGYTF.

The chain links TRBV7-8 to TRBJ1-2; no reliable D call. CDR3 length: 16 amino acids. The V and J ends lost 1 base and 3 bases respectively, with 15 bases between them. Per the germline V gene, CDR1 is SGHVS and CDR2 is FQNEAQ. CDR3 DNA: TGTGCCAGCAGCTTAGAATTGAGGACTCTCCACTATGGCTACACCTTC. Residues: CASSLELRTLHYGYTF.